Shown below are 9 T cell receptor beta chains from a single sample sequenced in a study of beta chain features in type 1 diabetes. Overall study findings and caveats: When Type 1 diabetes patients were examined, their TCRB CDR3s proved moderately but significantly shorter in all four CD4+ subsets.

Expressed TCRB transcripts were sequenced because the isolated RNA had all been reverse transcribed beforehand. This table comes from immunoSEQ multiplex PCR, and its TCRdb copy is limited to in-frame clones, with some not included. The data contain 600,000 to 750,000 clones, around an eighth of them singletons. Which antigens these TCRs recognize remains unknown. Input material: naive CD4+ T cells from blood. These receptors were collected from a man aged 25 to 45 with type 1 diabetes.

This clone has just a few counts. V gene TRBV6-5 combines with J gene TRBJ1-6; TRBD1 might be the D (5 bases). Deletions cut 0 bases from V and 8 bases from J, with 8 bases between. This CDR3 contains 14 residues. CDR1 is MNHEY and CDR2 is SVGAGI in the germline V gene. CDR3 coding DNA: TGTGCCAGCAGTTACTCGACAGAATATTCACCCCTCCACTTT. Protein product: CASSYSTEYSPLHF.

V gene TRBV15 combines with J gene TRBJ1-4; TRBD1 is a possible D gene (6 bases). Deletions cut 0 bases from V and 3 bases from J, with 11 bases between. Germline values: CDR1 LNHNV, CDR2 YYDKDF (reference sequence). The CDR3 contains 16 residues. In DNA form, the CDR3 reads TGTGCCACCAGCAGAGATCTGACAGGTTCTAATGAAAAACTGTTTTTT. Protein: CATSRDLTGSNEKLFF.

This clone was seen a few times. This chain links TRBV11-2 with TRBJ2-5; D is possibly TRBD1 (6 bases). V was clipped by 2 bases and J by 4 bases, with 11 bases between them. The germline V gene encodes CDR1 SGHAT and CDR2 FQNNGV. The CDR3 extends over 14 amino acids. Written as DNA, the CDR3 is TGTGCCAGCAGCTTATACAGGGACGGAGAGACCCAGTACTTC. It is translated as CASSLYRDGETQYF.

This clone came up a few times. The chain joins TRBV5-1 to TRBJ2-3; TRBD2 agrees at 9 bases. V dropped 0 bases and J dropped 2; count of bases not matched to a gene: 7. This CDR3 comprises 17 residues. The V gene's germline CDR1 is SGHRS and CDR2 YFSETQ. This CDR3 is CASSLVVAGDPTDTQYF. In nucleotides, the CDR3 is TGCGCCAGCAGCTTGGTGGTAGCGGGGGACCCCACAGATACGCAGTATTTT.

This clone was recorded a few times. At the DNA level, this CDR3 is encoded by other sequences in the same sample as well. The chain employs TRBV29-1 and TRBJ2-6; 8 positions match TRBD1. The CDR3 spans 14 residues. Germline trimming cut 7 bases from V and 3 bases from J; bases unmatched to any gene: 5. Germline CDR1 and CDR2: SQVTM and ANQGSEA. The CDR3 DNA reads TGCAGCGCCTCAGGGACAGGTGGGGCCAACGTCCTGACTTTC. Translated, it gives CSASGTGGANVLTF. Based on the CDR3 plus reference TRBV29-1 and TRBJ2-6, the full variable domain is SAVISQKPSRDICQRGTSLTIQCQVDSQVTMMFWYRQQPGQSLTLIATANQGSEATYESGFVIDKFPISRPNLTFSTLTVSNMSPEDSSIYLCSASGTGGANVLTFGAGSRLTVL.

This clone turned up a few times. J is TRBJ2-3 and V is TRBV15; 9 nucleotides align to TRBD2. This CDR3 contains 16 residues. In germline, CDR1 is LNHNV, CDR2 YYDKDF (reference sequence). After removal of 3 bases from V and 5 bases from J, the junction contained 9 bases not matched to a gene. The CDR3 loop is CATSRPSGAQLDTQYF. Here the CDR3 DNA reads TGTGCCACCAGCAGGCCTAGCGGGGCCCAGCTAGATACGCAGTATTTT.

V usage is TRBV5-6 and J usage is TRBJ2-2, with a possible D match to TRBD1 (6 bases). The germline V gene has CDR1 SGHDT and CDR2 YYEEEE. There are 13 residues in the CDR3. Trimming took 4 bases from V and 11 from J, leaving 15 bases between them. The CDR3 DNA follows: TGTGCCAGCAGCACTCCACAGGGTTTAGAGCTGTTTTTT. This encodes CASSTPQGLELFF.

This clone was picked up a small number of times. This rearrangement joins TRBV19 to TRBJ2-2; D possibly corresponds to TRBD2 (6 bases). The CDR3 is 15 amino acids. Germline V CDR1 and CDR2: LNHDA, SQIVND (reference sequence). The V and J ends lost 6 bases and 1 base respectively, with 12 bases between them. DNA for the CDR3: TGTGCCAGTAGCCCGGGACTCATGAACACCGGGGAGCTGTTTTTT. Its translation is CASSPGLMNTGELFF.

Concerning this clone itself: The same CDR3 also results from other DNA sequences found in this sample. This chain uses TRBV7-9 with TRBJ2-5, with TRBD1 identical over 8 bases. This CDR3 spans 14 amino acids. CDR1 is SEHNR, CDR2 FQNEAQ, per germline (reference sequence). The V segment lost 5 bases and the J segment 4 bases; nucleotides outside the gene matches: 6. The CDR3 protein is CASSQAGGGETQYF. The CDR3 DNA reads TGTGCCAGCAGCCAAGCAGGGGGCGGAGAGACCCAGTACTTC.